This is a list of T cell receptor beta chains from one sample in a study of T cell changes during pregnancy in multiple sclerosis. This table comes from immunoSEQ multiplex PCR, and its TCRdb copy is limited to in-frame clones, with some not included. This repertoire shows about 63,000 clones, under 95% found once; its top ten account for roughly 3%. The sequences come from CD8+ T cells from peripheral blood mononuclear cells, collected in the second trimester of pregnancy. The receptors derive from a female donor with multiple sclerosis, enrolled in a pregnancy study. Each CDR3 is given with its conserved first and last residue.

J gene: TRBJ1-4; V gene: TRBV7-9; CDR3 protein: CASSPGTATNEKLFF
J gene: TRBJ2-2; V gene: TRBV29-1; CDR3 protein: CNVEVYGELFF
J gene: TRBJ1-1; V gene: TRBV15; CDR3 protein: CATSREAWGPNTEAFF
J gene: TRBJ2-1; V gene: TRBV27; CDR3 protein: CASTATSGELGQFF
J gene: TRBJ1-2; V gene: TRBV19; CDR3 protein: CASSIRPFRGYTF
J gene: TRBJ2-1; V gene: TRBV9; CDR3 protein: CASSALSSNEQFF
J gene: TRBJ1-2; V gene: TRBV7-2; CDR3 protein: CASSPRGSNYGYTF
J gene: TRBJ2-2; V gene: TRBV4-2; CDR3 protein: CASSQDPSGRAGGGELFF
J gene: TRBJ1-3; V gene: TRBV27; CDR3 protein: CASSLTGGGGNTIYF
J gene: TRBJ2-7; V gene: TRBV19; CDR3 protein: CASSIDLARLTYEQYF
J gene: TRBJ2-7; V gene: TRBV9; CDR3 protein: CASSVERTSGNEQYF
J gene: TRBJ1-2; V gene: TRBV9; CDR3 protein: CASSQSGQGVDGYTF
J gene: TRBJ1-2; V gene: TRBV4-1; CDR3 protein: CASSPEGMDYGYTF
J gene: TRBJ2-2; V gene: TRBV4-3; CDR3 protein: CASSRERDNTGELFF
J gene: TRBJ2-7; V gene: TRBV6-5; CDR3 protein: CASSYSLESNEQYF
J gene: TRBJ1-1; V gene: TRBV28; CDR3 protein: CASSLQVITEAFF
J gene: TRBJ2-1; V gene: TRBV19; CDR3 protein: CASSKMRGGYNEQFF
J gene: TRBJ1-2; V gene: TRBV19; CDR3 protein: CASSITSLTDGYTF
J gene: TRBJ1-4; V gene: TRBV5-1; CDR3 protein: CASTPDRFNEKLFF
J gene: TRBJ2-2; V gene: TRBV6-1; CDR3 protein: CASSVRGSGSNTGELFF
J gene: TRBJ2-5; V gene: TRBV5-6; CDR3 protein: CASSATSEETQYF
J gene: TRBJ1-1; V gene: TRBV13; CDR3 protein: CASSLGTLNTEAFF
J gene: TRBJ1-2; V gene: TRBV7-9; CDR3 protein: CASSSQGSYGYTF
J gene: TRBJ1-2; V gene: TRBV29-1; CDR3 protein: CSVGVGDYGYTF
J gene: TRBJ2-7; V gene: TRBV6-1; CDR3 protein: CASSEGDRSIYEQYF
J gene: TRBJ2-7; V gene: TRBV2; CDR3 protein: CASLTSGVPSSSYEQYF
J gene: TRBJ2-5; V gene: TRBV28; CDR3 protein: CASSFRESLQETQYF
J gene: TRBJ2-7; V gene: TRBV10-3; CDR3 protein: CAISESSGGKWYEQYF